What follows is one T cell receptor beta chain and its context. Its antigen is currently unknown. This sample was included in a study of T cells in localized non-small cell lung cancer. Germline-derived CDR1 and CDR2 are MDHEN and SYDVKM. V lost 3 bases and J lost 0; bases outside the gene matches: 1. CDR3 length: 14 amino acids. Data came from immunoSEQ multiplex PCR; TCRdb stores just in-frame clones and leaves some out. The sample shows fewer than 5,000 clones, 25% to 40% of them seen only once. General study results and limits: Heterogeneity stays possible, as sequencing covered only one tumor region. Exceeding tumor, uninvolved adjacent lung had the highest T cell clonality. A raised T cell density in blood coincided with lengthier overall survival.

The TCR originated in a woman between 40 and 69 years old with stage II squamous cell lung carcinoma. The chain has TRBV28 and TRBJ1-2, with TRBD1 matching 7 bases. Sequenced material: lung tumor tissue, taken before any cancer treatment. CDR3 region: CASSFQGANYGYTF. Here the CDR3 DNA reads TGTGCCAGCAGTTTCCAGGGGGCTAACTATGGCTACACCTTC.